The TCR beta chain described here comes from a study of Tregs in tolerant kidney transplant recipients. As regards this clone: Its antigen remains unknown.

Study-wide results and limits: No direct test of biological reproducibility was done here. Antigen-driven expansion was suggested because donor-specific Tregs expanded more than all Tregs in tolerant patients.

Profiling relied on immunoSEQ multiplex PCR, and the TCRdb table lists in-frame clones only, not all of them. The sample has 50,000 or so clones; about 91% are singletons. Mixed chimerism was transient after nonmyeloablative marrow transplants from related graft donors. CD4+CD25+CD127- Tregs, CD4+CD25- non-Tregs, CD4 and CD8 cells were sorted. There are 14 residues in the CDR3. Trimming took 4 bases from V and 1 from J; bases not matched to a gene: 3. CDR1 and CDR2 (germline): SGHTA, FQGTGA. The input for sequencing was CD8+ T cells from blood (PBMCs), taken 24 months after the transplant. The chain employs TRBV7-3 and TRBJ1-1, with 7 nucleotides matching TRBD1. This TCR came from a human patient who received a combined kidney and bone marrow transplant. Among the T cells, some may be from the graft donor. CDR3 DNA: TGTGCCAGCAGCTCGGGACAGCCGAACACTGAAGCTTTCTTT. Protein product: CASSSGQPNTEAFF.